The 23 T cell receptor beta chains reported below all come from one sample, sequenced in a study of Tregs in tolerant kidney transplant recipients. Recipients received nonmyeloablative bone marrow transplants from related graft donors, with transient mixed chimerism. The data were produced by immunoSEQ multiplex PCR, yet TCRdb's version contains in-frame clones alone and is incomplete. The data contain around 50,000 clones, around 90% of them singletons. Material: CD8+ T cells from blood (PBMCs), obtained 12 months after the transplant. These receptors were collected from a human patient who received a combined kidney and bone marrow transplant. Some T cells may be provided by the graft donor.

The chain carries TRBV9 and TRBJ2-7; the D gene is possibly TRBD2 (5 bases). CDR1 and CDR2 (germline): SGDLS, YYNGEE. The CDR3 loop spans 15 amino acids. The V and J ends lost 2 bases and 3 bases respectively, with 15 bases between them. CDR3 in amino acids: CASSVSAGLHYEQYF. The DNA for the CDR3 is TGTGCCAGCAGCGTCTCCGCGGGCCTTCACTACGAGCAGTACTTC.

This clone showed up just a few times. V and J are TRBV5-1 and TRBJ1-2; 8 nucleotides agree with TRBD1. The CDR3 loop spans 15 amino acids. V trimming: 4 bases; J trimming: 0 bases; junction bases outside the gene matches: 5. Germline V gene sequence: CDR1 SGHRS, CDR2 YFSETQ. CDR3 nucleotides: TGCGCCAGCAGCACCTTACAGGGGGCTAACTATGGCTACACCTTC. This sequence encodes CASSTLQGANYGYTF.

The chain uses TRBV9 and TRBJ2-7; 10 bases align to TRBD2. Looked up from germline, CDR1 is SGDLS and CDR2 is YYNGEE. The junction had 9 bases not matched to a gene; V was cut back by 4 bases and J by 2 bases. The CDR3 runs 16 residues. DNA for the CDR3: TGTGCCAGCAGCCACCCCATTAGCGGGAGGCCCTACGAGCAGTACTTC. It yields the protein CASSHPISGRPYEQYF.

V is TRBV19 and J is TRBJ2-7; D perhaps matches TRBD2 (6 bases). The germline CDR1 and CDR2 sequences are LNHDA and SQIVND (reference sequence). The CDR3 spans 15 residues. The V end was cut by 4 bases, the J end by 3 bases, with 16 bases between. CDR3 sequence (DNA): TGTGCCAGTAGTAACCCCCGGGACTTTAACTACGAGCAGTACTTC. It codes for CASSNPRDFNYEQYF.

The genes are TRBV4-3 and TRBJ2-2; 11 bases fit TRBD2. CDR3 length equals 15 residues. Per the germline V gene, CDR1 is LGHNA and CDR2 is YSLEER. The V and J ends lost 4 bases and 5 bases, in that order; junction bases with no gene match: 3. The CDR3 bases are TGCGCCAGCAGCCTTATAGCGGGAGGGACCGGGGAGCTGTTTTTT. This codes for CASSLIAGGTGELFF.

This sequence joins TRBV14 and TRBJ2-1; weak D call: TRBD1 (5 bases). V was cut by 1 base and J by 3 bases, with 10 bases left in between. Germline V lookup: CDR1 SGHDN, CDR2 FVKESK. The CDR3 is made up of 15 amino acids. Written as DNA, the CDR3 is TGTGCCAGCAGCCAAGCCAGGGCGAACTACAATGAGCAGTTCTTC. Encoded protein: CASSQARANYNEQFF.

V is TRBV7-6 and J is TRBJ2-1, with 7 positions matching TRBD2. CDR1 is SGHVS, CDR2 FNYEAQ, per germline. V was pared by 5 bases and J by 4 bases, with 8 bases of the junction left unmatched. The CDR3 spans 15 residues. The CDR3 bases are TGTGCCAGCAGCCCAACAAGCGGGATTTACAATGAGCAGTTCTTC. It yields the protein CASSPTSGIYNEQFF. The full variable domain, with the rest looked up from reference TRBV7-6 and TRBJ2-1, is GAGVSQSPRYKVTKRGQDVALRCDPISGHVSLYWYRQALGQGPEFLTYFNYEAQQDKSGLPNDRFSAERPEGSISTLTIQRTEQRDSAMYRCASSPTSGIYNEQFFGPGTRLTVL.

The chain links TRBV25-1 to TRBJ1-5; D might be TRBD1 (6 bases). The CDR3 has 15 residues. V gave up 6 bases and J gave up 2 bases, with 14 bases separating them. Germline V CDR1 and CDR2: MGHDK, SYGVNS. The CDR3 DNA sequence: TGTGCCAGCAGCCCCCCAGGGGTGGGCAATCAGCCCCAGCATTTT. This gives the protein CASSPPGVGNQPQHF. Combining the CDR3 with reference TRBV25-1 and TRBJ1-5 gives the whole variable domain EADIYQTPRYLVIGTGKKITLECSQTMGHDKMYWYQQDPGMELHLIHYSYGVNSTEKGDLSSESTVSRIRTEHFPLTLESARPSHTSQYLCASSPPGVGNQPQHFGDGTRLSIL.

The chain is built from TRBV4-3 and TRBJ2-1, with a tentative D call TRBD1 (5 bases). The V and J ends lost 8 bases and 7 bases respectively, with 12 bases between them. The CDR3 extends over 12 amino acids. Per the germline V gene, CDR1 is LGHNA and CDR2 is YSLEER. The CDR3 protein is CASGHDWNEQFF. CDR3 bases: TGCGCCAGCGGACACGATTGGAATGAGCAGTTCTTC.

This clone appeared a few times. J is TRBJ1-5 and V is TRBV5-4; the D is unclear. From germline, CDR1 is SGHNT and CDR2 YYREEE (reference sequence). CDR3 length: 15 residues. V was shortened by 2 bases and J by 2 bases, with 11 bases between the two germline ends. CDR3 in amino acids: CASSFGEWGNQPQHF. CDR3 sequence (DNA): TGTGCCAGCAGCTTCGGGGAGTGGGGCAATCAGCCCCAGCATTTT.

CDR3 in amino acids: CASSPGTDLLYEQYF. CDR3 sequence (DNA): TGCGCCAGCAGCCCTGGGACAGACTTGCTCTACGAGCAGTACTTC. The J gene is TRBJ2-7, the V gene TRBV4-1; TRBD1 matches at 7 bases. The CDR3 loop spans 15 amino acids. Germline CDR1 and CDR2: MGHRA and YSYEKL. Losses at the gene ends were 4 bases for V and 3 bases for J; bases not matched to a gene: 9.

The genes are TRBV5-6 and TRBJ2-7; TRBD1 aligns across 11 bases. V shed 5 bases and J 3 bases; nucleotides not matched to a gene: 4. Germline V gene lookup returns CDR1 SGHDT and CDR2 YYEEEE. There are 14 residues in the CDR3. CDR3 loop: CASSPGTGGYEQYF. The CDR3 bases are TGTGCCAGCAGTCCCGGGACAGGGGGCTACGAGCAGTACTTC.

This chain joins TRBV29-1 and TRBJ1-2, with D possibly TRBD1 on 5 matching bases. V gave up 4 bases and J gave up 4 bases, with 22 bases separating them. The CDR3 extends over 16 amino acids. The V gene's germline CDR1 is SQVTM and CDR2 ANQGSEA. The CDR3 reads CSVAQLRLGGPYGYTF. In DNA form, the CDR3 reads TGCAGCGTTGCTCAGCTACGGCTCGGGGGTCCCTATGGCTACACCTTC.

The CDR3 sequence is CASSSGTGYTEAFF. In nucleotides, the CDR3 is TGTGCCAGTAGTTCCGGGACAGGGTACACTGAAGCTTTCTTT. The rearrangement uses TRBV19 and TRBJ1-1, with TRBD1 matching over 9 bases. This CDR3 has 14 residues. CDR1 is LNHDA and CDR2 is SQIVND in the germline V gene (reference sequence). J gave up 3 bases and V 5 bases, and 4 bases lay outside the gene matches.

The rearrangement joins TRBV29-1 to TRBJ2-3, with D possibly TRBD2 on 6 matching bases. The CDR3 sequence is 20 residues long. Trimming pared 4 bases from V and 6 bases from J, leaving 35 bases between. The germline gives CDR1 SQVTM, CDR2 ANQGSEA. The CDR3 spells CSVAGGASPANMFLRDTQYF. The CDR3 nucleotides are TGCAGCGTTGCCGGCGGGGCGTCGCCGGCAAACATGTTCCTACGGGATACGCAGTATTTT.

The genes are TRBV7-7 and TRBJ2-1; 8 positions agree with TRBD2. The germline V gene encodes CDR1 SSHAT and CDR2 FNYEAQ (reference sequence). This CDR3 region has 15 residues. Trimming took 1 base from V and 3 from J; bases not matched to a gene: 2. The CDR3 region is CASSLVLADYNEQFF. The CDR3 DNA sequence: TGTGCCAGCAGCTTAGTACTAGCGGACTACAATGAGCAGTTCTTC. Combining the CDR3 with reference TRBV7-7 and TRBJ2-1 gives the whole variable domain GAGVSQSPRYKVTKRGQDVTLRCDPISSHATLYWYQQALGQGPEFLTYFNYEAQPDKSGLPSDRFSAERPEGSISTLTIQRTEQRDSAMYRCASSLVLADYNEQFFGPGTRLTVL.

The chain links TRBV10-3 to TRBJ2-7; 10 bases match TRBD2. V was clipped by 0 bases and J by 4 bases; unmatched bases: 6. This CDR3 spans 16 amino acids. From germline, CDR1 is ENHRY and CDR2 SYGVKD. DNA for the CDR3: TGTGCCATCAGTGAGTCGGAAGCGGGGGGGCTGTACGAGCAGTACTTC. This translates into CAISESEAGGLYEQYF.

In its sample, this clone was seen a few times. The J gene is TRBJ2-2, the V gene TRBV11-3; D is uncertain. This CDR3 contains 14 residues. Germline CDR1 is SGHNT and CDR2 is YENEEA. V shed 1 base and J shed 6 bases, with 9 bases lying between them. CDR3 loop: CASSLAIEAGELFF. CDR3 nucleotide sequence: TGTGCCAGCAGCTTAGCAATTGAGGCCGGGGAGCTGTTTTTT.

The chain carries TRBV29-1 and TRBJ2-1, with D tentatively TRBD2 (6 bases). The CDR3 is made up of 14 amino acids. Germline CDR1 and CDR2: SQVTM and ANQGSEA. Trimming removed 1 base from V and 5 bases from J, with 12 bases in between. CDR3 residues: CSVEGLATNNEQFF. As DNA, the CDR3 is TGCAGCGTTGAAGGCCTAGCGACTAACAATGAGCAGTTCTTC.

The rearrangement uses TRBV29-1 and TRBJ1-2; D gene unclear. Germline V CDR1 and CDR2: SQVTM, ANQGSEA. Between the trimmed V and J ends, which lost 4 bases and 6 bases, there was a span of 6 bases. The CDR3 sequence is 10 residues long. The DNA of the CDR3 is TGCAGCGTTGCTGCGGATGGCTACACCTTC. Amino acid sequence: CSVAADGYTF. The entire variable domain, with the rest obtained from reference TRBV29-1 and TRBJ1-2, is as follows: SAVISQKPSRDICQRGTSLTIQCQVDSQVTMMFWYRQQPGQSLTLIATANQGSEATYESGFVIDKFPISRPNLTFSTLTVSNMSPEDSSIYLCSVAADGYTFGSGTRLTVV.

The sample holds one count of this clone. The V call is TRBV4-1, the J call TRBJ2-5, with a possible D match to TRBD2 (5 bases). The V and J ends lost 1 base and 0 bases respectively, with 9 bases between them. The CDR3 runs to 15 residues. CDR1 and CDR2 (germline): MGHRA, YSYEKL. The CDR3 region is CASSQGLEDQETQYF. The CDR3 DNA reads TGCGCCAGCAGCCAAGGTTTGGAGGACCAAGAGACCCAGTACTTC.

This chain links TRBV6-4 with TRBJ2-1, with D unclear. CDR1 is MRHNA, CDR2 SNTAGT, per germline. The CDR3 spans 14 residues. Trimming removed 0 bases at V and 9 bases at J, with 12 bases between. CDR3 in DNA: TGTGCCAGCAGTGACTCTGACTCGGTGGGTGAGCAGTTCTTC. Translation: CASSDSDSVGEQFF.

The chain links TRBV27 to TRBJ1-5, with unresolved D. CDR3 length: 14 residues. CDR1 is MNHEY, CDR2 SMNVEV, per germline (reference sequence). The ends were cut back, 4 bases at V and 6 bases at J, with 13 bases in the middle. The CDR3 DNA is TGTGCCAGCAGTTCGGCCCCCGGGTTTCAGCCCCAGCATTTT. This sequence encodes CASSSAPGFQPQHF.